One sample yielded the 3 T cell receptor beta chains listed below, sequenced in a study of T cell repertoires in cytomegalovirus infection. The antigens for these receptors are not known. TCRdb analysed the reads with MiXCR anew, one entry per CDR3 protein. The table has about 78,000 distinct CDR3 sequences, around 37% seen once. Here the sequenced sample was CD8+ T cells from cultured PBMCs, taken from culture after CMV antigen stimulation. The origin of the receptors is a human donor in good health (CMV status not recorded). Some clones in this sample may be carry-over from other donors' samples.

This clonotype was seen just once. The genes are TRBV7-6 and TRBJ2-5; D is uncertain. The germline gives CDR1 SGHVS, CDR2 FNYEAQ. The V and J ends lost 1 base and 4 bases respectively, with 10 bases between them. CDR3 length: 14 residues. CDR3 nucleotides: TGTGCCAGCAGCTTAGAAAATTTTCGAGAGACCCAGTACTTC. This gives the protein CASSLENFRETQYF.

This clonotype has only a few counts. The chain links TRBV7-9 to TRBJ2-1, with D perhaps TRBD1 (5 bases). The V gene lost 1 base and the J gene lost 6 bases, with 19 bases spanning the gap. This CDR3 is 17 amino acids long. In germline, CDR1 is SEHNR, CDR2 FQNEAQ (reference sequence). CDR3 amino acids: CASSLGLWGELGNEQFF. The CDR3 coding sequence is TGTGCCAGCAGCTTAGGGTTATGGGGCGAATTGGGCAATGAGCAGTTCTTC.

The CDR3 here is CASSQPNPWTGSTDTQYF. CDR3 nucleotide sequence: TGTGCCAGCAGCCAGCCTAACCCTTGGACAGGTAGCACAGATACGCAGTATTTT. The chain links TRBV7-2 to TRBJ2-3; 7 bases agree with TRBD1. V dropped 5 bases and J dropped 0; count of bases not matched to a gene: 14. The germline gives CDR1 SGHTA, CDR2 FQGNSA. The CDR3 has 18 residues.